This TCR beta chain came from a study of CXCR3-negative and CXCR3-positive naive CD8 T cells. The CDR3 spans 14 residues. Study results and caveats: Naive cells positive for CXCR3 carried more hydrophobic TRB CDR3s than CXCR3-negative ones.

Points on this clonotype: Its cognate antigen is unknown.

Libraries of TRB cDNA were made by 5' RACE and carried UMIs. From the 5' RACE reads, TCRdb lists one entry per CDR3 protein and no DNA. The data include 95,000 to 100,000 distinct CDR3 sequences; the top ten clones carry 0.9% to 1.2%. The origin of this receptor is a human donor in good health. Some clones in this sample may be carry-over from other donors' samples. The chain is built from TRBV23-1 and TRBJ2-1; there is no DNA to check the TCRdb D call of TRBD1. TRBV23-1 is an open reading frame, and its role is uncertain. Sequences were obtained from naive CXCR3+ CD8+ T cells from blood. Described subset: CD45RO-CCR7+CD27+CD95- naive CD8+ T cells expressing CXCR3 (TNR3+). Here the CDR3 reads CASSPSRGGYEQFF.